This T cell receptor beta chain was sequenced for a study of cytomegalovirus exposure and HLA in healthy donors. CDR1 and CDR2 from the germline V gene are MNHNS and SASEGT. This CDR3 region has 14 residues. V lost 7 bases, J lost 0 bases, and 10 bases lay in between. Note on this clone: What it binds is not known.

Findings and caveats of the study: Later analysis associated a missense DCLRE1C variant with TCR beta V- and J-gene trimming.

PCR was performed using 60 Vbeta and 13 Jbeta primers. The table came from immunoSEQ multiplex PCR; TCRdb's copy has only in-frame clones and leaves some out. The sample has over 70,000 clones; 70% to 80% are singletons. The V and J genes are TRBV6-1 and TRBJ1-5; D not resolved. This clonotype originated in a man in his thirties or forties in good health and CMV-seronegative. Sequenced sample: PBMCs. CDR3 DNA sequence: TGTGCCAGCACCCCGGGGTATAGCAATCAGCCCCAGCATTTT. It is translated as CASTPGYSNQPQHF.